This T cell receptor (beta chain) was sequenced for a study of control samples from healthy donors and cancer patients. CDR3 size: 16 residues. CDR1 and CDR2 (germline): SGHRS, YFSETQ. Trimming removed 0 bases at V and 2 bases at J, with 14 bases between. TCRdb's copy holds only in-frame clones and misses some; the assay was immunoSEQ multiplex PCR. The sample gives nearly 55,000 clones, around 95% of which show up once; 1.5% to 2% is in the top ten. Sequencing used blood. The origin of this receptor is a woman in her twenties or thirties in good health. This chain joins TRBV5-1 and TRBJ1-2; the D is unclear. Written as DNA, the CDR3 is TGCGCCAGCAGCTTGGATCGACCAAATACAAACTATGGCTACACCTTC. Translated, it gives CASSLDRPNTNYGYTF.